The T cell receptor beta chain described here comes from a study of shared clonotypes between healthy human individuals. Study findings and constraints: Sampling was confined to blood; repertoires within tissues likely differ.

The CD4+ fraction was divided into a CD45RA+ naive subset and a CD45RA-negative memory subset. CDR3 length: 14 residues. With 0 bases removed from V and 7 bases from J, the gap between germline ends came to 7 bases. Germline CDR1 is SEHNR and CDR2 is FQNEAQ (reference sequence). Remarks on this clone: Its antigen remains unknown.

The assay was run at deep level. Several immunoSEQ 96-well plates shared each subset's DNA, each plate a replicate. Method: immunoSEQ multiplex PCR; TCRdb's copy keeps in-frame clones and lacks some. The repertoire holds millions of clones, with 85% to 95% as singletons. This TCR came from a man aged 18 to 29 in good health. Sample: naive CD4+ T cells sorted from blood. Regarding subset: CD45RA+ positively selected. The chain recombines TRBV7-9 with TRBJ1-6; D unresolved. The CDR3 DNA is TGTGCCAGCAGCTTAGCTCAGAACAATTCACCCCTCCACTTT. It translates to CASSLAQNNSPLHF.